The clone carrying this TCR beta chain appeared a few times. Its antigen remains unknown. This specimen comes from a study of read filtering for tumor transcriptome and immune sequencing. Molecular barcoded adaptors covering alpha/delta and beta/gamma chains were used on approximately 400 ng RNA. TCRdb recomputed calls from the reads with MiXCR, one row per CDR3 protein. The sample contains 75,000 to 95,000 distinct CDR3 sequences, roughly 21% of which appear only once. Study results and caveats: IR-seq captured clonotypes deeper and more reliably than RNA-seq. Dropping single-read clonotypes raised IR-seq and RNA-seq shared-clonotype correlation.

The TCR sequence derives from a donor over 35 with multiple myeloma. Material for sequencing was a population of CD138-negative cells sorted from bone marrow.

The CDR3 DNA is TGTGCCTGGAGTGTATACGTAGGGGTCGATGGCACCGGGGAGCTGTTTTTT. Translation: CAWSVYVGVDGTGELFF. The genes are TRBV30 and TRBJ2-2; D possibly corresponds to TRBD1 (5 bases). V lost 0 bases to trimming and J lost 4 bases, with 18 bases between them. The CDR3 has 17 amino acids. Looked up from germline, CDR1 is GTSNPN and CDR2 is SVGIG (reference sequence).